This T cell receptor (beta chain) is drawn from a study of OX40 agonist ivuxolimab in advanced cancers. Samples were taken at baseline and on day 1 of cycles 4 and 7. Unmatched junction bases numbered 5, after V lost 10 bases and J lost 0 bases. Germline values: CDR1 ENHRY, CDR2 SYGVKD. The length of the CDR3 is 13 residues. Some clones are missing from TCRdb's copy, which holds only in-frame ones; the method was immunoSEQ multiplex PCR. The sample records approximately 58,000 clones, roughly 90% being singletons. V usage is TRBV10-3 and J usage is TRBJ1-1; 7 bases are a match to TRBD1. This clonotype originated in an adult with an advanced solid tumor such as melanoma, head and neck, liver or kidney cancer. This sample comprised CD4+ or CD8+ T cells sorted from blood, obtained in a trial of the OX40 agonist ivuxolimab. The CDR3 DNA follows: TGTGCCACCCATGGACAGGTGAACACTGAAGCTTTCTTT. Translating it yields CATHGQVNTEAFF.